The present T cell receptor (beta chain) was sequenced within a study of CD4 T cells in relation to SARS-CoV-2 and coronaviruses. Across the whole study: Negative control cultures got HIV-1 Nef peptides or no peptide.

The protocol was immunoSEQ multiplex PCR, while the TCRdb copy is restricted to in-frame clones and leaves out a portion. Found here are approximately 16,000 clones, 70% to 85% of them singletons; the top ten hold roughly 41%. Unexposed donor CD4+ T cells date from 2011-2018, before the COVID-19 pandemic. After more than eight days of culture, CD4+ T cells were isolated. Testing used SARS-CoV-2 S/N and four cold-coronavirus spikes on unexposed-donor CD4+ T cells, cells permitting. CDR3 length: 18 amino acids. V shed 1 base and J shed 3 bases, with 21 bases lying between them. Germline V gene lookup returns CDR1 MDHEN and CDR2 SYDVKM. To note about this clone: Its antigen is unknown.

Sequencing input: CD4+ T cells from PBMCs, cultured in vitro. This chain links TRBV28 with TRBJ2-5; D remains unclear. This TCR derives from a human donor in good health. The CDR3, as DNA: TGTGCCAGCAGTTTATCCTCTACGCGGCCGCTTCTCGAAGAGACCCAGTACTTC. Protein: CASSLSSTRPLLEETQYF.